This TCR beta chain came from a study of shared clonotypes between healthy human individuals. Study summary: Participating donors consisted of a couple of women and a few men aged 18 to 49. CD8 memory received one plate per donor, CD8 naive two, CD4 memory three and CD4 naive three.

After removal of 5 bases from V and 0 bases from J, the junction contained 9 bases not matched to a gene. Germline V gene sequence: CDR1 SGHTA, CDR2 FQGNSA. The CDR3 consists of 16 residues. Every immunoSEQ plate was one replicate of a subset's evenly spread DNA. Only in-frame clones appear in the TCRdb table, and some are missing; sequencing was by immunoSEQ multiplex PCR. The sample lists some 2,000,000 clones, 85% to 95% occurring once. All donors were Caucasian adults living in Nashville, Tennessee. The material sequenced was naive CD4+ T cells sorted from blood. Specified subset: CD45RA+ positively selected. The chain links TRBV7-2 to TRBJ2-7; 8 positions agree with TRBD2. The origin of this receptor is a man between 18 and 35 years old in good health. The CDR3 DNA reads as TGTGCCAGCAGCCGGCGGACTAGCACCGACTCCTACGAGCAGTACTTC. This translates into CASSRRTSTDSYEQYF.